These 7 T cell receptor beta chains share one sample of origin, sequenced in a study of cytomegalovirus exposure and HLA in healthy donors. Researchers ran the PCR with 60 Vbeta and 13 Jbeta primers. Only in-frame clones appear in the TCRdb table, and some are missing; sequencing was by immunoSEQ multiplex PCR. The top ten clones hold approximately 2.9% of a sample with 200,000 to 250,000 clones, approximately 78% of them seen once. Material: PBMCs. The receptors were sampled from a man under 40 in good health and CMV-seronegative.

The rearrangement uses TRBV20-1 and TRBJ1-2; D remains ambiguous. Germline CDR1 reads DFQATT; CDR2 reads SNEGSKA (reference sequence). The ends were cut back, 3 bases at V and 10 bases at J, with 6 bases in the middle. The CDR3 consists of 9 residues. In DNA, the CDR3 is TGCAGTGCTAGGCCCTACTACACCTTC. Amino acids: CSARPYYTF.

The genes are TRBV18 and TRBJ1-4; D is undetermined. The CDR3 has 13 amino acids. Germline CDR1 KGHSH, CDR2 LQKENI. V lost 5 bases and J 0 bases, leaving 4 bases between the germline ends. This CDR3 is CASSSSTNEKLFF. CDR3 bases: TGTGCCAGCTCATCCTCAACTAATGAAAAACTGTTTTTT.

The V and J genes are TRBV9 and TRBJ1-6, with 7 bases matching TRBD1. This CDR3 comprises 13 residues. V shed 3 bases, J shed 12 bases, and the junction held 6 bases outside the gene matches. Germline CDR1 reads SGDLS; CDR2 reads YYNGEE. CDR3: CASSDRGWGPLHF. The CDR3 coding sequence is TGTGCCAGCAGCGACAGGGGCTGGGGACCCCTCCACTTT.

The chain is built from TRBV18 and TRBJ2-3; D uncertain. This CDR3 comprises 13 residues. Germline loops: CDR1 KGHSH, CDR2 LQKENI. V dropped 2 bases and J dropped 4 bases, with 7 bases sitting between them. The CDR3 loop is CASSPSTADTQYF. The DNA for the CDR3 is TGTGCCAGCTCACCAAGCACGGCAGATACGCAGTATTTT.

This clone was found once. CDR3 region: CASSQTDRNIQYF. As DNA, the CDR3 is TGCGCCAGCAGCCAAACTGACAGAAACATTCAGTACTTC. The rearrangement uses TRBV4-3 and TRBJ2-4, with TRBD1 as a possible D gene (5 bases). The CDR3 is 13 amino acids. V was cut by 2 bases and J by 6 bases, with 8 bases left in between. Germline lookup yields CDR1 LGHNA and CDR2 YSLEER.

The chain links TRBV5-6 to TRBJ1-1; D is ambiguous. This CDR3 has 15 amino acids. Trimming removed 3 bases from V and 0 bases from J, with 12 bases in between. CDR1 and CDR2 from the germline V gene are SGHDT and YYEEEE. Here the CDR3 DNA reads TGTGCCAGCAGCTCCCTAACGATTCTGAACACTGAAGCTTTCTTT. As protein: CASSSLTILNTEAFF.

V gene TRBV5-6 combines with J gene TRBJ2-4, with a possible D match to TRBD1 (6 bases). CDR3 length: 14 amino acids. V dropped 4 bases and J dropped 4 bases, with 12 bases sitting between them. In germline, CDR1 is SGHDT, CDR2 YYEEEE. CDR3 in amino acids: CASSQTGSKNIQYF. The DNA of the CDR3 is TGTGCCAGCAGCCAGACAGGTTCAAAAAACATTCAGTACTTC.